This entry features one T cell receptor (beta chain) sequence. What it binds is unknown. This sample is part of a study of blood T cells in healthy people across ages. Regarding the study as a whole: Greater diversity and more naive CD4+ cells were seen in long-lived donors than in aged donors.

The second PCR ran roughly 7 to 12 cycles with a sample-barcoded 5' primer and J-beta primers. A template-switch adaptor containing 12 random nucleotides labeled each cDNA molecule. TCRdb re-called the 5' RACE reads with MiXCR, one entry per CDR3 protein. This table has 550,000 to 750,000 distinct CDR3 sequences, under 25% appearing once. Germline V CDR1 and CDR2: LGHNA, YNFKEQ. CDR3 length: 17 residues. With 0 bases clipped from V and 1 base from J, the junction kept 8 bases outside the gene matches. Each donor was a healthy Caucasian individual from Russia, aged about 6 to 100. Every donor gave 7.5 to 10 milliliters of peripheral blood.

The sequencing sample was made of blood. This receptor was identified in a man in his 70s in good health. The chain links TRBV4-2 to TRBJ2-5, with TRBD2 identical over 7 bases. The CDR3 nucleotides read TGTGCCAGCAGCCAAGAGGCGGCTAGCGGAGGCCAAGAGACCCAGTACTTC. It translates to CASSQEAASGGQETQYF.